This TCR beta chain was sequenced during a study of memory CD4+ T cells and cytomegalovirus serostatus. In germline, CDR1 is SNHLY, CDR2 FYNNEI. Trimming pared 10 bases from V and 3 bases from J, leaving 15 bases between. The CDR3 has 14 amino acids. This clone was seen just once. Its matching antigen is unknown. Profiled with immunoSEQ multiplex PCR; TCRdb holds only in-frame clones, not every one. This sample yields about 64,000 clones, of which 75% to 80% are seen a single time; approximately 0.81% belongs to the top ten. The sort gate was single viable CD3+CD4+CD8-CD45RO+ cells for memory CD4+ T cells. Serostatus was set by detecting CMV pp150, pp28, p38, p52 IgG. Broader study findings: Of around 160 reported CMV TCRbeta sequences, roughly 70 were found in memory CD4+ repertoires.

Sequenced sample: memory CD4+ T cells from blood. This chain uses TRBV2 with TRBJ1-4; D uncertain. This clonotype was sampled from an adult in good health and CMV-seronegative. CDR3 region: CATLKGAANEKLFF. The DNA for the CDR3 is TGTGCCACCCTGAAAGGAGCCGCTAATGAAAAACTGTTTTTT.